A selection of T cell receptor beta chains follows, all from one sample in a study of T cell repertoires in cytomegalovirus infection. Using its own MiXCR run on the reads, TCRdb lists one record per CDR3 protein. The sample has roughly 230,000 distinct CDR3 sequences; approximately 22% are singletons. The sequencing sample was made of CD8+ T cells from PBMCs. These receptors were collected from a human donor in good health (CMV status not recorded). Some clones in this sample may be carry-over from other donors' samples. The CDR3 runs from the conserved cysteine through the conserved F or W.

V gene	J gene	CDR3 protein
TRBV9	TRBJ2-7	CASSPRGQASYEQYF
TRBV6-5	TRBJ2-1	CSSSSYSKEQFF
TRBV7-9	TRBJ2-5	CASSTSGDRVGQETQYF
TRBV7-9	TRBJ2-7	CASSPARIEQYF
TRBV12-3/TRBV12-4	TRBJ2-7	CASSMGSYEQYF
TRBV7-9	TRBJ2-2	CASSWTSAGELFF
TRBV6-5	TRBJ2-3	CASSYWTSMGPDTQYF
TRBV7-2	TRBJ2-7	CASSPGLNTYEQYF
TRBV29-1	TRBJ1-5	CSVWDGYSNQPQHF
TRBV25-1	TRBJ2-3	CASEDLRKRSTDTQYF
TRBV7-3	TRBJ2-1	CASSFTGGGLYNEQFF
TRBV7-9	TRBJ1-6	CASSPRDDYNSPLHF
TRBV6-1	TRBJ1-3	CASSPTGNSGNTIYF
TRBV15	TRBJ2-1	CATSRGRYNEQFF
TRBV20-1	TRBJ1-3	CSASKAGSISDSGNTIYF
TRBV28	TRBJ1-5	CASSPTNLRQGGTQPQHF
TRBV20-1	TRBJ2-1	CSADKGLDDFSSYNEQFF
TRBV5-1	TRBJ2-1	CASSLKGASGGTTPNNEQFF
TRBV3-1	TRBJ2-1	CASSPSGDEQFF
TRBV11-2	TRBJ2-1	CASSLDPGVGEQFF
TRBV6-1	TRBJ2-1	CASSEWGTGYNEQFF
TRBV11-2	TRBJ2-5	CASSLGLGRETQYF
TRBV27	TRBJ2-7	CASSFSSTYEQYF
TRBV28	TRBJ2-5	CASSEIGQGETQYF
TRBV9	TRBJ1-1	CASSARTGRTEAFF
TRBV2	TRBJ2-5	CASRTTSGGAPETQYF
TRBV6-5	TRBJ1-1	CASSSGSGNTEAFF
TRBV7-4	TRBJ2-1	CASSLAGQGANEQFF
TRBV11-3	TRBJ2-1	CASSLGAMSGANNEQFF
TRBV6-1	TRBJ1-2	CASSPGDLNGYTF
TRBV28	TRBJ1-4	CASSLSQGNEKLFF
TRBV7-8	TRBJ2-5	CASSLPSGQVYQETQYF
TRBV6-1	TRBJ1-2	CASRRTGTEKLYGYTF
TRBV11-2	TRBJ1-1	CASSLDQAGWNTEAFF
TRBV2	TRBJ2-7	CASSESQGFYEQYF
TRBV24-1	TRBJ2-1	CATGGWQGSYNEQFF
TRBV28	TRBJ1-1	CASSLILGQGVNTEAFF
TRBV29-1	TRBJ2-2	CSAMGGANTGELFF
TRBV7-6	TRBJ2-2	CASVSANTGELFF
TRBV12-3/TRBV12-4	TRBJ1-1	CASTLGLSEAFF
TRBV27	TRBJ1-1	CASSSRGKSTEAFF
TRBV29-1	TRBJ2-5	CSVEGGGETQYF
TRBV7-2	TRBJ2-3	CASSLATSGLTDTQYF
TRBV7-2	TRBJ2-3	CASSIRETSPPSTDTQYF
TRBV7-9	TRBJ2-5	CASSLVGIETQYF
TRBV7-6	TRBJ2-1	CASSLGFFSSYNEQFF
TRBV7-4	TRBJ2-3	CASSSWTSGGYTQYF
TRBV28	TRBJ1-2	CASSTRGPLYGYTF
TRBV29-1	TRBJ2-1	CSVGTSGYNEQFF
TRBV7-9	TRBJ2-1	CASSPPTSGGADEQFF
TRBV7-9	TRBJ1-6	CASSLAGDFNSPLHF
TRBV29-1	TRBJ1-2	CSVEGGSTNYGYTF
TRBV7-9	TRBJ2-5	CASSPEGLAGDETQYF
TRBV6-2/TRBV6-3	TRBJ2-3	CASRQTLETDRSGDTQYF
TRBV7-2	TRBJ2-5	CASRPLGGGALETQYF
TRBV27	TRBJ1-2	CASSQGTDVQPGYTF
TRBV7-6	TRBJ2-1	CASSLEPGTGLPTGQFF
TRBV12-3/TRBV12-4	TRBJ2-1	CASSPGGPGNEQFF